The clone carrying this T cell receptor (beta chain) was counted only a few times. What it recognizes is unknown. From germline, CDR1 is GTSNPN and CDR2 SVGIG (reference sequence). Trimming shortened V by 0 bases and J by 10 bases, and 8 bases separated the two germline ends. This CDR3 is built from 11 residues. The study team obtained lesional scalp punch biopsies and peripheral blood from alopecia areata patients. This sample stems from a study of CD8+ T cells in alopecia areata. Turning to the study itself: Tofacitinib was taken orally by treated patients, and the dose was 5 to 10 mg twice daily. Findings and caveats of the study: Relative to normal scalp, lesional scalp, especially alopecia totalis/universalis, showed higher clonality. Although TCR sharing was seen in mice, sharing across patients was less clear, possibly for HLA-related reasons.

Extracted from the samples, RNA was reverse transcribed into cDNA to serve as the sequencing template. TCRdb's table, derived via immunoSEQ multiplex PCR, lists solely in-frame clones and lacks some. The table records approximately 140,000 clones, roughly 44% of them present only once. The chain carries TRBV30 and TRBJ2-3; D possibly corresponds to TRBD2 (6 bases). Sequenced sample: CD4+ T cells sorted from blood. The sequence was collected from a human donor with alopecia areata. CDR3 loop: CAWSVAGPQYF. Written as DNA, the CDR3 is TGTGCCTGGAGTGTAGCGGGTCCGCAGTATTTT.